This T cell receptor (beta chain) was captured by sequencing in a study of T cell responses to AZD1222 COVID-19 vaccine. The CDR3 runs 19 residues. Germline CDR1 and CDR2: MDHEN and SYDVKM. The V end lost 5 bases, the J end lost 3 bases, and 26 bases lay between the germline ends. Assay: immunoSEQ multiplex PCR; the TCRdb copy retains only in-frame clones and omits some. The repertoire consists of tens of thousands of clones, with 86% occurring once and the leading ten covering 7%. The study's findings and limits: Targets within unmutated variant regions were reportedly found for nearly half of spike-specific TCRs. Most donors were white British, females outnumbered males, and clonal diversity was possibly underestimated. With two AZD1222 doses given, Spike-specific TCR breadth and depth both rose. CD4 TCRs associated with vaccination spanned spike, dominating at 160-218 and 743-854.

This clone came up many times. The antigen remains undetermined. This clonotype originated in an adult in good health. V and J are TRBV28 and TRBJ1-5; D possibly corresponds to TRBD1 (5 bases). The material sequenced was peripheral blood, taken on day 0 of AZD1222 vaccination. This CDR3 is CASSDWEKGRGSANQPQHF. CDR3 nucleotides: TGTGCCAGCAGTGACTGGGAAAAGGGAAGGGGTTCGGCCAATCAGCCCCAGCATTTT.